This T cell receptor beta chain was profiled in a study of T cell responses to AZD1222 COVID-19 vaccine. TCRdb keeps only in-frame clones here, not all; method: immunoSEQ multiplex PCR. The sample lists roughly 54,000 clones, about 90% occurring once. This sample comprised peripheral blood, obtained 28 days after the second AZD1222 dose. The sequence was collected from an adult who received the AZD1222 COVID-19 vaccine.

DNA of the CDR3: TGTGCCAGCAGCCAGCGGGTGGGGGGCGGCACTGAAGCTTTCTTT. Its protein is CASSQRVGGGTEAFF. The chain combines TRBV11-3 with TRBJ1-1; possible D gene TRBD1, 6 bases. The CDR3 loop spans 15 amino acids. Trimming left V 5 bases short and J 4 bases short, with 17 bases between. The germline V gene encodes CDR1 SGHNT and CDR2 YENEEA.